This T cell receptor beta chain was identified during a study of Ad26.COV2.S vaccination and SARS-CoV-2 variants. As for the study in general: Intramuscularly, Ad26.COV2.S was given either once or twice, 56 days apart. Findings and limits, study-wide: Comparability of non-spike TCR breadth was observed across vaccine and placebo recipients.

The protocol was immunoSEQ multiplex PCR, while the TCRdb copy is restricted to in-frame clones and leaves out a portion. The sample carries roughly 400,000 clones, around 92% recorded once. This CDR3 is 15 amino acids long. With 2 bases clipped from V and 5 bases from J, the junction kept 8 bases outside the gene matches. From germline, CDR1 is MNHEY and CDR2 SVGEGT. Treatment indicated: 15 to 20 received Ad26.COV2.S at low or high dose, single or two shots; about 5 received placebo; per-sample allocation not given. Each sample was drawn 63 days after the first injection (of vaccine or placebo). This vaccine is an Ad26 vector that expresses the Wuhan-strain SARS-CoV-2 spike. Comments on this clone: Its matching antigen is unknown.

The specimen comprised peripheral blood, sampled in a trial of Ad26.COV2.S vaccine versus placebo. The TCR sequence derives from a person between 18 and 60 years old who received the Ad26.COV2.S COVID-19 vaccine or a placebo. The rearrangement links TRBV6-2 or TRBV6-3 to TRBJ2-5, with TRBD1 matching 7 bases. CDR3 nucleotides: TGTGCCAGCAGTTACCCTACAGGGGCCATGGAGACCCAGTACTTC. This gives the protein CASSYPTGAMETQYF.